This T cell receptor (beta chain) is drawn from a study of blood T cell repertoires in COVID-19. Trimming left V 1 base short and J 0 bases short, with 10 bases between. Germline loops: CDR1 SGHRS, CDR2 YFSETQ. The CDR3 totals 16 residues. The assay was immunoSEQ multiplex PCR, and TCRdb's table has in-frame clones only and misses some. The table records around 110,000 clones, 60% to 85% of them present only once. Sequenced sample: peripheral blood. The chain has TRBV5-1 and TRBJ2-2; the D is unclear. The receptor's source is a man between 65 and 79 years old with acute or convalescent COVID-19. CDR3 DNA: TGCGCCAGCAGCTTGTTCGCCAACTCGAACACCGGGGAGCTGTTTTTT. Translating it yields CASSLFANSNTGELFF.